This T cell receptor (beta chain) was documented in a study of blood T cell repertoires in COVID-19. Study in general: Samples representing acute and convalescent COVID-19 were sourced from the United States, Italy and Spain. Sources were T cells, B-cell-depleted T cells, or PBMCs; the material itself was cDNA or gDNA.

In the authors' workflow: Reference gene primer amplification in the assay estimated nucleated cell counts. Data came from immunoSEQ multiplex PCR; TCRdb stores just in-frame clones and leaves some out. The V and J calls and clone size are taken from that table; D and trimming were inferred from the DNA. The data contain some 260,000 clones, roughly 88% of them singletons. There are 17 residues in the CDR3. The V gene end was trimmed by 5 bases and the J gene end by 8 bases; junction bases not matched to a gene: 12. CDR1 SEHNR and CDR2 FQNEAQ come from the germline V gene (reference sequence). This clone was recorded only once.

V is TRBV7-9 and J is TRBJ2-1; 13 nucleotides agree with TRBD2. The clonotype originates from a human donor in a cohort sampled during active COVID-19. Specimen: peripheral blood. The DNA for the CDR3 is TGTGCCAGCAGCGCAGGACCAACTAGCGGGGGGGCGGATGAGCAGTTCTTC. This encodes CASSAGPTSGGADEQFF.